Listed below are T cell receptor beta chains from one sample, sequenced in a study of T-cell reconstitution after alpha-beta-depleted transplantation in children. A single record per CDR3 protein comes from TCRdb applying MiXCR to the PCR reads. The data hold nearly 550,000 distinct CDR3 sequences, with around 16% observed a single time. The sample here was PBMCs from the stem cell graft donor, taken from the stem cell graft. Source of these receptors: a human donor who donated a stem cell graft to a child with acute lymphoblastic leukemia. The CDR3 runs from the conserved cysteine through the conserved F or W. D genes are given only for firm matches. Not all rows give a size; the values are once, few, many and, for expanded clones, a class.

clone size | J gene | V gene | D gene | CDR3 DNA | CDR3 protein
many | TRBJ2-7 | TRBV5-1 | TRBD1 | TGCGCCAGCAGCAGGGGACAGGGGACGTACGAGCAGTACTTC | CASSRGQGTYEQYF
- | TRBJ2-7 | TRBV5-1 | - | TGCGCCAGCAGCTTGGACAAATACGAGCAGTACTTC | CASSLDKYEQYF
few | TRBJ1-1 | TRBV20-1 | TRBD1 | TGCAGTGCGGGGGACAGGGCCCCTATGAACACTGAAGCTTTCTTT | CSAGDRAPMNTEAFF
few | TRBJ2-7 | TRBV4-1 | - | TGCGCCAGCAGCCAACTACGAGTAACCTACGAGCAGTACTTC | CASSQLRVTYEQYF
few | TRBJ2-1 | TRBV12-3/TRBV12-4 | TRBD1 | TGTGCCAGCAGAATACCCAACAGGGGTGCCAATGAGCAGTTCTTC | CASRIPNRGANEQFF
- | TRBJ2-5 | TRBV25-1 | - | TGTGCCAAAAGGAGGTCCTCGGGGACCCAGTACTTC | CAKRRSSGTQYF
- | TRBJ2-1 | TRBV20-1 | - | TGCAGTGCTAGAGATGGGCAGCAGGGCCACAATGAGCAGTTCTTC | CSARDGQQGHNEQFF
few | TRBJ2-3 | TRBV12-3/TRBV12-4 | TRBD1 | TGTGCCAGCAGTCATTGGACAGGGTCGAGAGATACGCAGTATTTT | CASSHWTGSRDTQYF
- | TRBJ2-1 | TRBV7-9 | - | TGTGCCAGCAGCTCCCCGAGCGGAGAGCAGTTCTTC | CASSSPSGEQFF
few | TRBJ2-6 | TRBV12-3/TRBV12-4 | TRBD1 | TGTGCCAGCAGTTTAGCGGGACAGGGGGCCGGGGCCAACGTCCTGACTTTC | CASSLAGQGAGANVLTF
- | TRBJ1-2 | TRBV3-1 | TRBD1 | TGTGCCAGCGGCCAGGACAGGGGTAACTATGGCTACACCTTC | CASGQDRGNYGYTF
- | TRBJ2-1 | TRBV5-1 | TRBD2 | TGCGCCAGCAGCTTGGCCTGGGGGAGGGCCCACAATGAGCAGTTCTTC | CASSLAWGRAHNEQFF
few | TRBJ1-1 | TRBV4-1 | - | TGCGCCAGCAGCTCCCATACAGGGATAGGTGAAGCTTTCTTT | CASSSHTGIGEAFF
few | TRBJ2-7 | TRBV5-1 | TRBD1 | TGCGCCAGCAGTTCCGGGACAGAGTCCTACGAGCAGTACTTC | CASSSGTESYEQYF
- | TRBJ2-7 | TRBV6-1 | TRBD1 | TGTGCCAGCAAACGGACAGACAGGGCGGGCGAGCAGTACTTC | CASKRTDRAGEQYF
few | TRBJ1-2 | TRBV29-1 | - | TGCAGCGTTGAAGATACGACAGGACACTATGGCTACACCTTC | CSVEDTTGHYGYTF
- | TRBJ2-7 | TRBV11-1 | TRBD1 | TGTGCCCGCAGCCGGCGCCCAGGACAGGGGACCCGCGGCGACGAGCAGTACTTC | CARSRRPGQGTRGDEQYF
few | TRBJ2-1 | TRBV15 | - | TGTGCCACCAGCAGAGCATTACTAGCAGTCGATGAGCAGTTCTTC | CATSRALLAVDEQFF
- | TRBJ2-1 | TRBV24-1 | TRBD2 | TGTGCCACCAGTGACGCGACTAGCGGGAGCTCCTACAATGAGCAGTTCTTC | CATSDATSGSSYNEQFF
- | TRBJ2-7 | TRBV29-1 | - | TGCAGCGTCCAGGGTGTGGAATTCTACGAGCAGTACTTC | CSVQGVEFYEQYF
few | TRBJ2-7 | TRBV12-3/TRBV12-4 | - | TGTGCCAGCAGCCGGGGCGGTGTCCGCTACGAGCAGTACTTC | CASSRGGVRYEQYF
few | TRBJ2-5 | TRBV2 | - | TGTGCCAGCAGTGAAACCAGTACCAATCAAGAGACCCAGTACTTC | CASSETSTNQETQYF
- | TRBJ1-2 | TRBV21-1 | - | TGTGCCAGCAGCTGCAGGGGGCCGGACGGCTACACCTTC | CASSCRGPDGYTF
- | TRBJ1-6 | TRBV5-6 | - | TGTGCCAGCAGCTTCGTATCCCATAATTCACCCCTCCACTTT | CASSFVSHNSPLHF